This is a list of T cell receptor beta chains from one sample in a study of spatial heterogeneity in lung cancer. In TCRdb, the 5' RACE reads were re-called with MiXCR into one record per CDR3 protein. The data contain 20,000 to 25,000 distinct CDR3 sequences, approximately 4.5% of them singletons. The sample in question was PBMCs, obtained at surgery. These receptors were collected from a male donor with early-stage non-small cell lung cancer. Each CDR3 is given with its conserved first and last residue. D genes are given only for firm matches. For some rows the clone size is stated as once, few or many, or as a class when expanded; others skip it.

V: TRBV7-9; size: NA; D: NA; J: TRBJ1-1; DNA: TGTGCCAGCAGCCCCCATCGGACTGAAGCTTTCTTT; CDR3: CASSPHRTEAFF
V: TRBV7-9; size: many; D: NA; J: TRBJ1-1; DNA: TGTGCCAGCAGTCACCCAAGGCGGGGGACGAACACTGAAGCTTTCTTT; CDR3: CASSHPRRGTNTEAFF
V: TRBV7-9; size: many; D: NA; J: TRBJ2-7; DNA: TGTGCCAGCAGCCCTCCCTTTCGGGAGAGCTCCTACGAGCAGTACTTC; CDR3: CASSPPFRESSYEQYF
V: TRBV19; size: many; D: NA; J: TRBJ1-2; DNA: TGTGCCAGCTTCGCAGGGTTCGATGGCTACACCTTC; CDR3: CASFAGFDGYTF
V: TRBV6-5; size: many; D: NA; J: TRBJ1-2; DNA: TGTGCCAGCAGCCCCGGACAGTCAAACTATGGCTACACCTTC; CDR3: CASSPGQSNYGYTF
V: TRBV6-4; size: many; D: TRBD2; J: TRBJ2-7; DNA: TGTGCCAGCAGTGACTTGGGACTAGGTAACTCCTACGAGCAGTACTTC; CDR3: CASSDLGLGNSYEQYF
V: TRBV12-3/TRBV12-4; size: many; D: TRBD2; J: TRBJ2-7; DNA: TGTGCCAGCAGCAGGACTAGCGGGAGGGCCCGCGAGCAGTACTTC; CDR3: CASSRTSGRAREQYF
V: TRBV7-9; size: few; D: NA; J: TRBJ1-6; DNA: TGTGCCAGCAGCACACAGTATTCACCCCTCCACTTT; CDR3: CASSTQYSPLHF
V: TRBV5-1; size: many; D: NA; J: TRBJ2-3; DNA: TGCGCCAGCAGCTTCACAGGGCCCGATACGCAGTATTTT; CDR3: CASSFTGPDTQYF
V: TRBV30; size: many; D: NA; J: TRBJ2-7; DNA: TGTGCCTGGAGTGGGCAGGCCTCCTACGAGCAGTACTTC; CDR3: CAWSGQASYEQYF
V: TRBV12-3/TRBV12-4; size: few; D: TRBD1; J: TRBJ1-1; DNA: TGTGCCAGCAGTTTAGGGACAGGGGGTAGCACTGAAGCTTTCTTT; CDR3: CASSLGTGGSTEAFF